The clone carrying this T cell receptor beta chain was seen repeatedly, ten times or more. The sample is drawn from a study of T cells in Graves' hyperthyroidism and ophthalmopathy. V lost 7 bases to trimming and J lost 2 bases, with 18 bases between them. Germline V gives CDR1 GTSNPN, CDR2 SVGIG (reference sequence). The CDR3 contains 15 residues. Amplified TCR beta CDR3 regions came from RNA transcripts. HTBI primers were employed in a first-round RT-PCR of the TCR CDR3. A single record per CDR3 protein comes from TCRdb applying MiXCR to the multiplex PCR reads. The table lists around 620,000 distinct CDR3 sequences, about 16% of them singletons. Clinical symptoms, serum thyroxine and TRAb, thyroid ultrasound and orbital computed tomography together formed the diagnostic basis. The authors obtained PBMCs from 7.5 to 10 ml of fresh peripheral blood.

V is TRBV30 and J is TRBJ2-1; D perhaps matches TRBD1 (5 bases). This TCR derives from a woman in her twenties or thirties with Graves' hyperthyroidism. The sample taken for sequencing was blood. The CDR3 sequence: CAFSGAGKAYNEQFF. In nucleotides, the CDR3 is TGTGCCTTTTCAGGAGCAGGGAAGGCCTACAATGAGCAGTTCTTC. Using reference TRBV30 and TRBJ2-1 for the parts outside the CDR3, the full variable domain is SQTIHQWPATLVQPVGSPLSLECTVEGTSNPNLYWYRQAAGRGLQLLFYSVGIGQISSEVPQNLSASRPQDRQFILSSKKLLLSDSGFYLCAFSGAGKAYNEQFFGPGTRLTVL.